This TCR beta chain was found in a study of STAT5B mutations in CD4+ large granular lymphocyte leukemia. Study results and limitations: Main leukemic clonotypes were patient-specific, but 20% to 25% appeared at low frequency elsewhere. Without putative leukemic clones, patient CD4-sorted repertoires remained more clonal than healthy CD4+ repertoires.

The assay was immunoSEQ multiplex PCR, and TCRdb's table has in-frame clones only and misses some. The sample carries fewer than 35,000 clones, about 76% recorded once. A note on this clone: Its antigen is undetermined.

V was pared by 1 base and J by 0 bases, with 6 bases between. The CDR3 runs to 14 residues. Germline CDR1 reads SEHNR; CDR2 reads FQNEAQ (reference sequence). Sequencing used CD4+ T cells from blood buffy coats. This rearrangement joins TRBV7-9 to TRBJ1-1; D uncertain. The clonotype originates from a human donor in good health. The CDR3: CASSLGRMNTEAFF. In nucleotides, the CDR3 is TGTGCCAGCAGCTTAGGTCGGATGAACACTGAAGCTTTCTTT.